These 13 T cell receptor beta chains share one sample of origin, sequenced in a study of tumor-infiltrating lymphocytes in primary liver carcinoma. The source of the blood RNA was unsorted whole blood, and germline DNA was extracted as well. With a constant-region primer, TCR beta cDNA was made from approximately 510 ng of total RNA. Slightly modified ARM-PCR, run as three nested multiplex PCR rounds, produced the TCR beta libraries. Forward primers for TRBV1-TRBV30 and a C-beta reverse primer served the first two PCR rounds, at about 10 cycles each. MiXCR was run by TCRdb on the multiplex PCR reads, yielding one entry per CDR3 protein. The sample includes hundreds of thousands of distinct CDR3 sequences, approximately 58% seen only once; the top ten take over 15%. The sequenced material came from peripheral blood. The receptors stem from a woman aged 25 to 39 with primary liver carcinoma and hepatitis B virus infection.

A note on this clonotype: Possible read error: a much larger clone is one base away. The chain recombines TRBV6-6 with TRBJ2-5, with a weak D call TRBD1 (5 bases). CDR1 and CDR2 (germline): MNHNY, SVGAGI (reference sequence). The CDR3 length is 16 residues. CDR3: CASSYGTGSFQEAQYF. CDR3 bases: TGTGCCAGCAGTTACGGCACAGGCTCCTTCCAAGAGGCCCAGTACTTC.

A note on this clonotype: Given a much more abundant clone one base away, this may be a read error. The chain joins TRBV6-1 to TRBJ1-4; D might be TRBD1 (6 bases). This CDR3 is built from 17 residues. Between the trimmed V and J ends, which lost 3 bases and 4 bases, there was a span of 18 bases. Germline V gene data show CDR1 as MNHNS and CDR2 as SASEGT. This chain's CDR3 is CASSDDRRASINEKLFF. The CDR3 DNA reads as TGTGCCAGCAGTGACGACAGGAGAGCCTCAATTAATGAAAAACTGTTTTTT.

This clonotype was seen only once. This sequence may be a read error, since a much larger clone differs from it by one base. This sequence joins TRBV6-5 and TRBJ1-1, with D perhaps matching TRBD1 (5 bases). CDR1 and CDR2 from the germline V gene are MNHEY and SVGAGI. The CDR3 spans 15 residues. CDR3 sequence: CTSNQGFRPKSLAFF. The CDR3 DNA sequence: TGTACCAGCAACCAGGGATTTCGGCCTAAGAGTTTGGCTTTCTTT.

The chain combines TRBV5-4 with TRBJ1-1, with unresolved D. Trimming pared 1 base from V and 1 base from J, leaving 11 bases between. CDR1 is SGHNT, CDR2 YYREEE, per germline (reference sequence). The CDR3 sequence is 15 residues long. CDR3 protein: CASSLFIVQNTEAFF. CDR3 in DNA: TGTGCCAGCAGCTTGTTTATCGTCCAGAACACTGAAGCTTTCTTT.

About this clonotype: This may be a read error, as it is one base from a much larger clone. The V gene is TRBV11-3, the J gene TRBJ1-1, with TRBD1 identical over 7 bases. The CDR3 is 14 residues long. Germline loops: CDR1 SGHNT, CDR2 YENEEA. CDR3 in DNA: TGTGCCAGCGGCTTCAACTCAGGGGGCACTGAAGCTTTCTTT. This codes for CASGFNSGGTEAFF.

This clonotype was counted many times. As DNA, the CDR3 is TGTGCCAGCAGCATCTACCGAGGGGGCGAGCAGTTCTTC. It is translated as CASSIYRGGEQFF. The chain combines TRBV7-9 with TRBJ2-1, with 7 positions matching TRBD1. CDR1 is SEHNR, CDR2 FQNEAQ, per germline (reference sequence). Unmatched junction bases numbered 8, after V lost 5 bases and J lost 10 bases. The CDR3 is 13 residues long.

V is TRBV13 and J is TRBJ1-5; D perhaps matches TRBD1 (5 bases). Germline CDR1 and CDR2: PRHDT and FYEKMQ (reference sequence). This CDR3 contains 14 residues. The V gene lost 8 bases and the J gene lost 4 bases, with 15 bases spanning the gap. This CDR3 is CASSEGNRNQPQHF. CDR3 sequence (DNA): TGTGCCAGCTCGGAGGGGAATAGGAATCAGCCCCAGCATTTT.

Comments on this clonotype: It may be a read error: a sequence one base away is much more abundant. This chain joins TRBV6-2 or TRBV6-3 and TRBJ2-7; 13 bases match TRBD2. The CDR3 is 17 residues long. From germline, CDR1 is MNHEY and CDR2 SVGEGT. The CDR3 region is CVSRAGLAGVQVGEQYF. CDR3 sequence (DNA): TGTGTCAGCCGCGCCGGACTAGCGGGAGTCCAGGTCGGCGAGCAGTACTTC.

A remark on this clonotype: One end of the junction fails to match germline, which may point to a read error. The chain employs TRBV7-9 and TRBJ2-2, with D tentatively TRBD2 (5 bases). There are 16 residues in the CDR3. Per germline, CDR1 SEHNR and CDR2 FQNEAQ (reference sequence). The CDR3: CASSLTMRKVAGELVF. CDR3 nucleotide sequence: TGTGCCAGCAGCTTAACTATGAGAAAGGTGGCCGGGGAGCTGGTTTTT.

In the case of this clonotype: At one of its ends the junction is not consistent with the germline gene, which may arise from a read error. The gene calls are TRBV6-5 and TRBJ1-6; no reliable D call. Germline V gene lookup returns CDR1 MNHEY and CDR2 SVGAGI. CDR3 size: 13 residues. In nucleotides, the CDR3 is TGTGCCAGCAAACCTTATAGAGAGTCGACCCTCTACTTT. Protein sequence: CASKPYRESTLYF.

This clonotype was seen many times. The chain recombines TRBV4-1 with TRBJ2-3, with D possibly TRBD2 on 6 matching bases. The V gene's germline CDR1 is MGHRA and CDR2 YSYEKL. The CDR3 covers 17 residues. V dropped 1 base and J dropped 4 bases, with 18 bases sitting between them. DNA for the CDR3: TGCGCCAGCAGCCAAGGGTACGGGGGAAGGAGGGCAGATACGCAGTATTTT. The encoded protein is CASSQGYGGRRADTQYF.

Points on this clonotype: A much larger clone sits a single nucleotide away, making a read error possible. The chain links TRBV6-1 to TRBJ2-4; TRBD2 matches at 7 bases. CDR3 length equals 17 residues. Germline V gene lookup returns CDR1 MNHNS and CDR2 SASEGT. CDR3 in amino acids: CANSEIAGATTKNIQYF. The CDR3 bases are TGTGCCAACAGTGAAATTGCGGGAGCTACGACCAAAAACATTCAGTACTTC.

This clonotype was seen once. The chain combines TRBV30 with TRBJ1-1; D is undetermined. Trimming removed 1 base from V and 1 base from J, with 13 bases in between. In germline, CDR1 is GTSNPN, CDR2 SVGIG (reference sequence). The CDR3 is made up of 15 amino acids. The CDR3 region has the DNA TGTGCCTGGAGTGCGCCGGGGTTGAAGAACACTGAAGCTTTCTTT. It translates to CAWSAPGLKNTEAFF.